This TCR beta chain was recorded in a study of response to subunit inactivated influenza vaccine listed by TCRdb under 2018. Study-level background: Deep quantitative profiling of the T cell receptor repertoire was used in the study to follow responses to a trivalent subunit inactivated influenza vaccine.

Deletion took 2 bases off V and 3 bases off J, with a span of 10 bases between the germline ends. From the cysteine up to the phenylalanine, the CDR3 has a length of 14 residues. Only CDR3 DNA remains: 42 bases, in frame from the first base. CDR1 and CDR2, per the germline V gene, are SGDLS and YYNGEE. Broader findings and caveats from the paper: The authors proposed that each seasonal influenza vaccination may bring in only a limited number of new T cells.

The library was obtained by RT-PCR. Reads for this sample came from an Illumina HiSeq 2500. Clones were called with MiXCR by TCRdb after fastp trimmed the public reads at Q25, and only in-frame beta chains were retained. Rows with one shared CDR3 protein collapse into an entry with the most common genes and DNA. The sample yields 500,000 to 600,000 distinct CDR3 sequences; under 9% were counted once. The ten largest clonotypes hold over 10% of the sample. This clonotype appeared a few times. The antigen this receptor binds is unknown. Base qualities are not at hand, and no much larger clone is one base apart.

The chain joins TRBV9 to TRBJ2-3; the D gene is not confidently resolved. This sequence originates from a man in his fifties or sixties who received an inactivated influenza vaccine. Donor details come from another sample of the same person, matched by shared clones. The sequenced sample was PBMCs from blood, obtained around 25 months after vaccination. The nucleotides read TGTGCCAGCAGCGTTACCGTAACTACAGATACGCAGTATTTT. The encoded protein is CASSVTVTTDTQYF. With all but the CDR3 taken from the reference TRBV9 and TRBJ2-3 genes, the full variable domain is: DSGVTQTPKHLITATGQRVTLRCSPRSGDLSVYWYQQSLDQGLQFLIQYYNGEERAKGNILERFSAQQFPDLHSELNLSSLELGDSALYFCASSVTVTTDTQYFGPGTRLTVL.